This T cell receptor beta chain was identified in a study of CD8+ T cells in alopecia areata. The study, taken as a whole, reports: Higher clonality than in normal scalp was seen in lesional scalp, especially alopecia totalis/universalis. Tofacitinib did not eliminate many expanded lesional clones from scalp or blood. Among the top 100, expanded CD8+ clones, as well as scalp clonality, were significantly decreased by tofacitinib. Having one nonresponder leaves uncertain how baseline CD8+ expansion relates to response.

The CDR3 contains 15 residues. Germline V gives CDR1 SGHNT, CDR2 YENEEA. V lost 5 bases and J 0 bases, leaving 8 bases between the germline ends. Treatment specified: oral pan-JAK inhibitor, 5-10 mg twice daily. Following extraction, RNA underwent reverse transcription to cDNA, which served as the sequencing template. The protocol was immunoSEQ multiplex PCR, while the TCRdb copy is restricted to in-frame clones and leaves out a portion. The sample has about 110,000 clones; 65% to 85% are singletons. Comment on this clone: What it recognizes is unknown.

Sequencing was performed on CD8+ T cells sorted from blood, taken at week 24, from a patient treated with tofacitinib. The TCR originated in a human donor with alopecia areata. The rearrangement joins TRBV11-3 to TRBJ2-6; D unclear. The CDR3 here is CASSPLGSGANVLTF. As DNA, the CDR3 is TGTGCCAGCAGCCCCCTGGGCTCTGGGGCCAACGTCCTGACTTTC.